The 6 T cell receptor beta chains presented below share a single source sample, sequenced in a study of blood T cells in healthy people across ages. Using a J-beta primer mix together with a sample-barcoded 5' primer, a second PCR was run for roughly 7 to 11 cycles. TCRdb re-derived calls from the 5' RACE reads in MiXCR, one entry per CDR3 protein. This sample has about 1.8 million distinct CDR3 sequences, with around 48% found just once. The sequencing input was blood. The receptors were gathered from a middle-aged woman in good health.

This clonotype came up a few times. This chain joins TRBV12-3 or TRBV12-4 and TRBJ2-5, with D perhaps TRBD2 (5 bases). V was trimmed by 9 bases and J by 13 bases, leaving 18 bases between them. CDR3 size: 11 residues. The CDR3 sequence: CARESRGPGYF. The CDR3 nucleotides are TGTGCCAGGGAGTCTCGGGGTCCCGGGTACTTC.

This clonotype was recorded only once. This sequence joins TRBV7-9 and TRBJ2-1; D could derive from TRBD1 or TRBD2 (7 bases each). In germline, CDR1 is SEHNR, CDR2 FQNEAQ (reference sequence). The germline V and J ends were trimmed by 5 bases and 6 bases, with 14 bases remaining between them. The length of the CDR3 is 14 residues. The CDR3 loop reads CASSRGGDSNEQFF. The CDR3 DNA reads TGTGCCAGCAGCCGAGGGGGGGACAGCAATGAGCAGTTCTTC.

The chain joins TRBV6-2 or TRBV6-3 to TRBJ2-5, with 7 bases fitting TRBD2. CDR1 is MNHEY and CDR2 is SVGEGT in the germline V gene. Losses at the gene ends were 6 bases for V and 7 bases for J; bases not matched to a gene: 14. The CDR3 sequence is 15 residues long. The CDR3 spells CASRPSGEKLWTQYF. The CDR3 DNA follows: TGTGCCAGCAGACCCAGCGGGGAGAAACTCTGGACCCAGTACTTC.

This clonotype was detected only a few times. The CDR3 is CASSYSLLAGLSEGETQYF. The CDR3 DNA reads TGTGCCAGCAGTTACTCCCTTCTAGCGGGGCTATCAGAAGGGGAGACCCAGTACTTC. The rearrangement uses TRBV6-5 and TRBJ2-7; TRBD2 aligns across 9 bases. The J call may be in error: the DNA end matches TRBJ2-5 better. This CDR3 is 19 amino acids long. CDR1 is MNHEY and CDR2 is SVGAGI in the germline V gene.

This chain uses TRBV2 with TRBJ2-1; no firm D call. Germline loops: CDR1 SNHLY, CDR2 FYNNEI. Trimming removed 2 bases at V and 2 bases at J, with 13 bases between. The CDR3 totals 16 residues. The CDR3 protein is CASSETRRSPYNEQFF. CDR3 DNA sequence: TGTGCCAGCAGTGAAACGCGTAGGTCTCCCTACAATGAGCAGTTCTTC.

The rearrangement uses TRBV7-3 and TRBJ2-1, with D possibly being TRBD2 (6 bases). The CDR3 covers 15 residues. V was pared by 5 bases and J by 6 bases, with 17 bases between. Germline V gene data show CDR1 as SGHTA and CDR2 as FQGTGA. CDR3: CASSLGTRTGNEQFF. DNA for the CDR3: TGTGCCAGCAGCCTAGGGACTCGGACCGGCAATGAGCAGTTCTTC.